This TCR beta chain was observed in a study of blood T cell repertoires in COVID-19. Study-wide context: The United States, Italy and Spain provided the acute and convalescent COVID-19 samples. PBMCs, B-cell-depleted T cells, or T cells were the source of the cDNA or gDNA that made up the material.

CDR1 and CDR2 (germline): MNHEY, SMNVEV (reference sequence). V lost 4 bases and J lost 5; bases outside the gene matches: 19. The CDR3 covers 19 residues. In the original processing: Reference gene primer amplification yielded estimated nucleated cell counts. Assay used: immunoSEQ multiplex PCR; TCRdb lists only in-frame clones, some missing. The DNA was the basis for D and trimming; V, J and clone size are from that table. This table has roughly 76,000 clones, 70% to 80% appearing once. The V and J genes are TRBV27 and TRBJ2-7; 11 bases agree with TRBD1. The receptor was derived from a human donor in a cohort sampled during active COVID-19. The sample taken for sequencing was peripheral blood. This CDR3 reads CASSSYSGTGGVSTHEQYF. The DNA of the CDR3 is TGTGCCAGCAGTTCTTACTCCGGGACAGGGGGGGTATCGACCCACGAGCAGTACTTC.